One sample yielded the 22 T cell receptor beta chains listed below, sequenced in a study of cytomegalovirus exposure and HLA in healthy donors. PCR primers comprised 60 Vbeta and 13 Jbeta primers. Method: immunoSEQ multiplex PCR; TCRdb's copy keeps in-frame clones and lacks some. Among hundreds of thousands of clones listed, approximately 90% were seen once. Source material: PBMCs. Source of these receptors: a woman under 30 in good health and CMV-seronegative.

V is TRBV18 and J is TRBJ1-1; D is unclear. Germline values: CDR1 KGHSH, CDR2 LQKENI. The CDR3 runs to 14 residues. V was clipped by 6 bases and J by 3 bases, with 14 bases between them. CDR3 DNA: TGTGCCAGCTCCGGCGGCGGAACGTACACTGAAGCTTTCTTT. It codes for CASSGGGTYTEAFF.

This clone showed up just once. The chain combines TRBV28 with TRBJ2-7; TRBD1 matches 10 bases. Per the germline V gene, CDR1 is MDHEN and CDR2 is SYDVKM. The CDR3 runs 14 residues. V gave up 6 bases and J gave up 4 bases; unmatched junction bases: 6. In nucleotides, the CDR3 is TGTGCCAGCAGGGGTCCGGGACAGGGGTACGAGCAGTACTTC. Its translation is CASRGPGQGYEQYF.

This clone showed up just a few times. This chain links TRBV19 with TRBJ1-2; D is ambiguous. Trimming took off 3 bases at V and 1 base at J, with 9 bases between the two ends. This CDR3 has 14 amino acids. Germline-derived CDR1 and CDR2 are LNHDA and SQIVND (reference sequence). The chain's CDR3 is CASSISGSNYGYTF. CDR3 DNA: TGTGCCAGTAGTATTAGCGGGAGTAACTATGGCTACACCTTC.

The chain combines TRBV7-2 with TRBJ2-3; 9 positions agree with TRBD2. This CDR3 region has 17 residues. With 2 bases clipped from V and 2 bases from J, the junction kept 8 bases outside the gene matches. Germline V CDR1 and CDR2: SGHTA, FQGNSA. CDR3 region: CASSLQPTSGITDTQYF. The CDR3 region has the DNA TGTGCCAGCAGCTTACAACCGACTAGCGGAATCACAGATACGCAGTATTTT.

The chain combines TRBV7-9 with TRBJ1-4; D call uncertain. Germline V CDR1 and CDR2: SEHNR, FQNEAQ (reference sequence). Trimming shortened V by 4 bases and J by 7 bases, and 10 bases separated the two germline ends. The CDR3 has 13 amino acids. DNA for the CDR3: TGTGCCAGCAGCTATCTAGTTTTTGAAAAACTGTTTTTT. It encodes CASSYLVFEKLFF.

This sequence joins TRBV2 and TRBJ2-4; 10 bases map to TRBD1. The CDR3 contains 14 residues. The V and J ends lost 5 bases and 9 bases, in that order; junction bases with no gene match: 7. CDR1 and CDR2 (germline): SNHLY, FYNNEI. The CDR3 DNA reads TGTGCCAGCAGTCGCGGACAGGGGGGGGGCATTCAGTACTTC. It encodes CASSRGQGGGIQYF.

The chain is built from TRBV5-1 and TRBJ2-1; 9 positions match TRBD1. The germline CDR1 and CDR2 sequences are SGHRS and YFSETQ. J was trimmed by 0 bases and V by 4 bases; bases with no gene match: 17. The CDR3 sequence is 20 residues long. The CDR3 DNA follows: TGCGCCAGCAGCCGTACAGGGGGCCAAGGCGGGGTTAGCTCCTACAATGAGCAGTTCTTC. Its protein is CASSRTGGQGGVSSYNEQFF.

This clone was counted between two and nine times. J is TRBJ2-7 and V is TRBV11-2, with TRBD2 identical over 10 bases. J lost 6 bases, V lost 5 bases, and 10 bases had no gene match. This CDR3 spans 15 amino acids. Germline V gene data show CDR1 as SGHAT and CDR2 as FQNNGV. The CDR3 DNA reads as TGTGCCAGCAGCCTGGGGACTAGCGATTTATCCGAGCAGTACTTC. Protein: CASSLGTSDLSEQYF.

This chain uses TRBV29-1 with TRBJ1-2, with TRBD1 matching 8 bases. Germline V gene sequence: CDR1 SQVTM, CDR2 ANQGSEA. V dropped 6 bases and J dropped 8; count of bases not matched to a gene: 11. This CDR3 has 13 amino acids. For the CDR3, the DNA is TGCAGCGTCAGACGGACAGGGAATCTGGGCTACACCTTC. It codes for CSVRRTGNLGYTF.

This clone was detected once. The rearrangement joins TRBV19 to TRBJ2-7, with TRBD2 as a possible D gene (6 bases). Trimming pared 6 bases from V and 2 bases from J, leaving 11 bases between. The CDR3 consists of 13 residues. Per germline, CDR1 LNHDA and CDR2 SQIVND (reference sequence). CDR3 sequence: CASRGLPTYEQYF. CDR3 in DNA: TGTGCCAGTAGGGGACTCCCTACCTACGAGCAGTACTTC.

The chain carries TRBV15 and TRBJ1-1; D perhaps matches TRBD1 (6 bases). This CDR3 contains 14 residues. V was cut by 4 bases and J by 0 bases, with 9 bases left in between. Germline V gene data show CDR1 as LNHNV and CDR2 as YYDKDF (reference sequence). The CDR3: CATSIGDMNTEAFF. Here the CDR3 DNA reads TGTGCCACCAGCATCGGGGACATGAACACTGAAGCTTTCTTT.

This sequence joins TRBV7-8 and TRBJ2-5; 12 positions match TRBD2. The CDR3 is 17 residues long. CDR1 and CDR2 (germline): SGHVS, FQNEAQ. The J segment lost 5 bases and the V segment lost 1 base, leaving 8 bases of the junction unmatched. The CDR3 DNA reads as TGTGCCAGCAGCTTAGAGTCGACTAGCGGGAGATACGAGACCCAGTACTTC. Its protein product is CASSLESTSGRYETQYF.

J is TRBJ2-5 and V is TRBV2, with D possibly matching TRBD1 (6 bases). The germline V and J ends were trimmed by 4 bases and 4 bases, with 16 bases remaining between them. CDR1 and CDR2 from the germline V gene are SNHLY and FYNNEI. This CDR3 is 15 amino acids long. CDR3 in DNA: TGTGCCAGCAGTGCCCAGGGCGGCAGGGGAGAGACCCAGTACTTC. Translated: CASSAQGGRGETQYF.

The rearrangement links TRBV14 to TRBJ1-1; D gene ambiguous. Trimming removed 5 bases at V and 8 bases at J, with 9 bases between. The CDR3 runs to 11 residues. Germline V lookup: CDR1 SGHDN, CDR2 FVKESK. CDR3 bases: TGTGCCAGCAGCTACGGTACCGAAGCTTTCTTT. This gives the protein CASSYGTEAFF. The complete variable domain, with remaining parts taken from reference TRBV14 and TRBJ1-1, reads EAGVTQFPSHSVIEKGQTVTLRCDPISGHDNLYWYRRVMGKEIKFLLHFVKESKQDESGMPNNRFLAERTGGTYSTLKVQPAELEDSGVYFCASSYGTEAFFGQGTRLTVV.

The V call is TRBV7-9, the J call TRBJ1-5; TRBD1 might be the D (5 bases). V was pared by 5 bases and J by 3 bases, with 11 bases between. The germline V gene encodes CDR1 SEHNR and CDR2 FQNEAQ (reference sequence). CDR3 length equals 14 residues. The CDR3 loop reads CASSPAGYNQPQHF. The CDR3 DNA reads TGTGCCAGCAGCCCGGCAGGGTACAATCAGCCCCAGCATTTT. Using reference TRBV7-9 and TRBJ1-5 for the parts outside the CDR3, the full variable domain is DTGVSQNPRHKITKRGQNVTFRCDPISEHNRLYWYRQTLGQGPEFLTYFQNEAQLEKSRLLSDRFSAERPKGSFSTLEIQRTEQGDSAMYLCASSPAGYNQPQHFGDGTRLSIL.

The chain couples TRBV10-3 to TRBJ1-6, with D perhaps TRBD1 (5 bases). V lost 6 bases and J 1 base, leaving 16 bases between the germline ends. The CDR3 is made up of 17 amino acids. Germline V gives CDR1 ENHRY, CDR2 SYGVKD. The CDR3 loop is CAIRGGVAGSYNSPLHF. The CDR3 coding sequence is TGTGCCATCAGGGGAGGGGTGGCAGGGTCCTATAATTCACCCCTCCACTTT.

J is TRBJ2-2 and V is TRBV11-2, with 8 positions matching TRBD2. The V segment lost 5 bases and the J segment 4 bases; nucleotides outside the gene matches: 12. This CDR3 is built from 17 residues. Looked up from germline, CDR1 is SGHAT and CDR2 is FQNNGV. This CDR3 is CASSERSGSIPTGELFF. The CDR3, as DNA: TGTGCCAGCAGCGAGCGCAGCGGGAGTATTCCCACCGGGGAGCTGTTTTTT.

This clone was recorded once. This chain joins TRBV18 and TRBJ2-5; a possible D gene is TRBD2 (5 bases). This CDR3 contains 14 residues. Trimming cost V 3 bases and J 3 bases, with 11 bases left between them. The germline CDR1 and CDR2 sequences are KGHSH and LQKENI. This chain's CDR3 is CASSPSRGKETQYF. The DNA of the CDR3 is TGTGCCAGCTCACCTTCGAGAGGGAAAGAGACCCAGTACTTC.

As regards this clone: This may be a read error: a much more frequent sequence differs by one nucleotide. The chain uses TRBV25-1 and TRBJ2-3, with TRBD1 as a possible D gene (6 bases). CDR3 length: 14 amino acids. V was trimmed by 4 bases and J by 2 bases, leaving 10 bases between them. CDR1 is MGHDK and CDR2 is SYGVNS in the germline V gene. The CDR3 loop reads CASSGGGHTDTQYF. DNA of the CDR3: TGTGCCAGCAGTGGTGGGGGCCACACAGATACGCAGTATTTT.

The chain has TRBV7-6 and TRBJ2-1, with 7 bases lining up with TRBD2. CDR3 length: 15 residues. Per germline, CDR1 SGHVS and CDR2 FNYEAQ. Germline trimming cut 1 base from V and 8 bases from J; bases unmatched to any gene: 8. DNA of the CDR3: TGTGCCAGCAGCTTAGGGGGGGGAGGGGTCCATGAGCAGTTCTTC. Its translation: CASSLGGGGVHEQFF.

This clone was seen once. The V call is TRBV6-1, the J call TRBJ1-1, with a possible D match to TRBD1 (5 bases). Germline CDR1 and CDR2: MNHNS and SASEGT. Between the trimmed V and J ends, which lost 3 bases and 7 bases, there was a span of 12 bases. There are 13 residues in the CDR3. CDR3 bases: TGTGCCAGCAGTGATAGCAGGGAGGGTGAAGCTTTCTTT. Translated: CASSDSREGEAFF.

The chain couples TRBV5-1 to TRBJ1-1; D is unclear. Trimming left V 0 bases short and J 8 bases short, with 8 bases between. In germline, CDR1 is SGHRS, CDR2 YFSETQ. The CDR3 is 12 residues long. The CDR3 spells CASSLGVGEAFF. The CDR3 nucleotides read TGCGCCAGCAGCTTGGGGGTGGGCGAAGCTTTCTTT. Drawing the rest from reference TRBV5-1 and TRBJ1-1, the complete variable domain is KAGVTQTPRYLIKTRGQQVTLSCSPISGHRSVSWYQQTPGQGLQFLFEYFSETQRNKGNFPGRFSGRQFSNSRSEMNVSTLELGDSALYLCASSLGVGEAFFGQGTRLTVV.